Shown below are 8 T cell receptor beta chains from a single sample sequenced in a study of T-cell reconstitution after alpha-beta-depleted transplantation in children. This sample's TCRbeta library carried unique molecular identifier barcodes. TCRdb passed the PCR reads through MiXCR, listing each CDR3 protein once. Among more than 120,000 distinct CDR3 sequences listed, around 9% were seen once. This sample comprised PBMCs, mostly from graft donor cells, obtained 180 days after TCRalphabeta/CD19-depleted stem cell transplant. The origin of the receptors is a female patient aged 2 to 10 who had a stem cell transplant for congenital amegakaryocytic thrombocytopenia, so the T cells may come from the graft donor.

This clonotype was seen many times. This sequence joins TRBV19 and TRBJ2-3; the D is unclear. Germline V gene sequence: CDR1 LNHDA, CDR2 SQIVND (reference sequence). V was pared by 5 bases and J by 4 bases, with 7 bases between. This CDR3 has 12 residues. CDR3 loop: CASSARPDTQYF. The CDR3 DNA is TGTGCCAGTAGTGCGCGACCAGATACGCAGTATTTT.

This clonotype came up many times. This chain joins TRBV10-3 and TRBJ1-4; the D is unclear. CDR1 ENHRY and CDR2 SYGVKD come from the germline V gene. V was pared by 3 bases and J by 0 bases, with 8 bases between. The CDR3 has 15 residues. The CDR3 region has the DNA TGTGCCATCAGTGAAGACCCGGCAACTAATGAAAAACTGTTTTTT. Translated, it gives CAISEDPATNEKLFF.

The chain uses TRBV20-1 and TRBJ1-3, with a possible D match to TRBD1 (6 bases). V lost 2 bases, J lost 4 bases, and 15 bases lay in between. Germline lookup yields CDR1 DFQATT and CDR2 SNEGSKA (reference sequence). The CDR3 consists of 15 residues. DNA of the CDR3: TGCAGTGCTAGACCTCCCACAGGGCCGGGAAACACCATATATTTT. This sequence encodes CSARPPTGPGNTIYF.

There are a few counts of this clonotype. V is TRBV20-1 and J is TRBJ2-4; D ambiguous. Trimming cost V 3 bases and J 6 bases, with 21 bases left between them. The CDR3 has 16 amino acids. The germline CDR1 and CDR2 sequences are DFQATT and SNEGSKA (reference sequence). CDR3 DNA: TGCAGTGCTAGTAGGCTGTCCAGTGTCCACGGAAACATTCAGTACTTC. Its protein product is CSASRLSSVHGNIQYF.

The gene calls are TRBV19 and TRBJ1-4; D uncertain. This CDR3 region has 15 residues. Germline assignment: CDR1 LNHDA and CDR2 SQIVND (reference sequence). The V gene lost 5 bases and the J gene lost 7 bases, with 17 bases spanning the gap. This CDR3 reads CASSSRSSVGEKLFF. CDR3 nucleotide sequence: TGTGCCAGTAGTTCCCGATCTTCCGTGGGTGAAAAACTGTTTTTT.

This chain connects TRBV5-1 to TRBJ2-7; TRBD2 agrees at 8 bases. The V gene end was trimmed by 8 bases and the J gene end by 6 bases; junction bases not matched to a gene: 13. Looked up from germline, CDR1 is SGHRS and CDR2 is YFSETQ. This CDR3 has 14 amino acids. In DNA form, the CDR3 reads TGCGCCAGTAGGCGGGGGGCCGGTGGGGGCGAGCAGTACTTC. It encodes CASRRGAGGGEQYF.

This clonotype appeared many times. At one end the junction does not follow the germline gene, possibly because of a read error. The chain couples TRBV5-1 to TRBJ1-3, with TRBD1 identical over 7 bases. The CDR3 is 17 residues long. Germline loops: CDR1 SGHRS, CDR2 YFSETQ. The CDR3 region is CASILRDSAYSGNTIYF. The CDR3 nucleotides read TGCGCCAGCATCTTGAGGGACAGCGCTTACTCTGGAAACACCATATATTTT. Looking up the rest from reference TRBV5-1 and TRBJ1-3 gives the full variable domain: KAGVTQTPRYLIKTRGQQVTLSCSPISGHRSVSWYQQTPGQGLQFLFEYFSETQRNKGNFPGRFSGRQFSNSRSEMNVSTLELGDSALYLCASILRDSAYSGNTIYFGEGSWLTVV.

This clonotype occurred a few times. The gene calls are TRBV12-3 or TRBV12-4 and TRBJ1-2, with D unresolved. V lost 5 bases and J lost 8, with 15 bases in between. CDR3 length: 13 residues. This CDR3 is CASSRGQAWGYTF. The DNA of the CDR3 is TGTGCCAGCAGTAGAGGTCAGGCGTGGGGCTACACCTTC.